The next 19 T cell receptor beta chains were all read from a single sample in a study of CD8 T cells in ankylosing spondylitis. MiXCR was run by TCRdb on the 5' RACE reads, yielding one entry per CDR3 protein. The data hold 200,000 to 250,000 distinct CDR3 sequences, with around 10% observed a single time. Sequenced material: blood, either unsorted or a sorted T cell fraction (not recorded which). Every receptor here comes from a male donor with ankylosing spondylitis or in good health (not recorded which).

V usage is TRBV29-1 and J usage is TRBJ1-2; D not resolved. Germline loops: CDR1 SQVTM, CDR2 ANQGSEA. The CDR3 sequence is 13 residues long. The V end lost 4 bases, the J end lost 6 bases, and 15 bases lay between the germline ends. The CDR3 nucleotides are TGCAGCGTTGGGGTGGCAGGCGGAGATGGCTACACCTTC. Residues: CSVGVAGGDGYTF.

This clonotype was seen repeatedly, ten times or more. V gene TRBV9 combines with J gene TRBJ2-7, with 7 positions matching TRBD2. The germline V gene encodes CDR1 SGDLS and CDR2 YYNGEE. V trimming: 1 base; J trimming: 3 bases; junction bases outside the gene matches: 7. This CDR3 region has 15 residues. The CDR3: CASSVSAGENYEQYF. Written as DNA, the CDR3 is TGTGCCAGCAGCGTATCTGCGGGGGAGAACTACGAGCAGTACTTC.

This rearrangement joins TRBV7-9 to TRBJ2-7; TRBD2 agrees at 7 bases. V was clipped by 2 bases and J by 0 bases; unmatched bases: 4. Germline CDR1 reads SEHNR; CDR2 reads FQNEAQ (reference sequence). This CDR3 contains 15 residues. This chain's CDR3 is CASSLTSASSYEQYF. In DNA, the CDR3 is TGTGCCAGCAGCTTAACTAGCGCCAGCTCCTACGAGCAGTACTTC.

This clonotype has at least ten counts. The genes are TRBV5-1 and TRBJ1-4, with D perhaps TRBD1 (6 bases). CDR3 length: 15 amino acids. The V end lost 0 bases, the J end lost 8 bases, and 14 bases lay between the germline ends. The germline V gene encodes CDR1 SGHRS and CDR2 YFSETQ. The CDR3 loop reads CASSLVGGLEEKLFF. CDR3 DNA sequence: TGCGCCAGCAGCTTGGTGGGGGGCCTGGAAGAAAAACTGTTTTTT.

The genes are TRBV29-1 and TRBJ2-1, with 7 bases aligning to TRBD2. Looked up from germline, CDR1 is SQVTM and CDR2 is ANQGSEA. V was pared by 4 bases and J by 10 bases, with 19 bases of the junction left unmatched. The CDR3 is made up of 16 amino acids. For the CDR3, the DNA is TGCAGCGTTGTTAAGTTCGGGCGCGGGCGGGAGAGAGAGCAGTTCTTC. The encoded protein is CSVVKFGRGREREQFF.

This clonotype has ten or more counts. V gene TRBV7-7 combines with J gene TRBJ2-5; 9 nucleotides match TRBD2. CDR1 and CDR2 (germline): SSHAT, FNYEAQ (reference sequence). V lost 1 base, J lost 3 bases, and 0 bases stayed unmatched. There are 14 residues in the CDR3. Here the CDR3 DNA reads TGTGCCAGCAGCTTAGGACTAGCGGAAGAGACCCAGTACTTC. Translated: CASSLGLAEETQYF.

This clonotype was observed at least ten times. V gene TRBV28 combines with J gene TRBJ2-2; 10 nucleotides align to TRBD1. Germline V gene sequence: CDR1 MDHEN, CDR2 SYDVKM. The J segment lost 4 bases and the V segment lost 4 bases, leaving 0 bases of the junction unmatched. The CDR3 runs 14 residues. CDR3 loop: CASSWDRGTGELFF. In DNA, the CDR3 is TGTGCCAGCAGTTGGGACAGGGGCACCGGGGAGCTGTTTTTT.

This clonotype was observed many times. The CDR3 sequence is CASSPFGGGELFF. Here the CDR3 DNA reads TGTGCCAGCAGTCCCTTCGGGGGCGGGGAGCTGTTTTTT. This chain joins TRBV6-1 and TRBJ2-2; weak D call: TRBD2 (6 bases). V was trimmed by 5 bases and J by 7 bases, leaving 11 bases between them. The CDR3 is 13 amino acids. Germline V gene sequence: CDR1 MNHNS, CDR2 SASEGT.

This clonotype was counted at least ten times. V usage is TRBV29-1 and J usage is TRBJ2-1, with 7 bases matching TRBD2. With 0 bases clipped from V and 0 bases from J, the junction kept 5 bases outside the gene matches. The CDR3 contains 16 residues. CDR1 and CDR2 (germline): SQVTM, ANQGSEA. The CDR3 is CSVEDRGGSSYNEQFF. The CDR3 DNA sequence: TGCAGCGTTGAAGATCGTGGCGGGAGCTCCTACAATGAGCAGTTCTTC.

This clonotype was seen at least ten times. This chain connects TRBV5-1 to TRBJ2-7, with 8 bases aligning to TRBD1. Losses at the gene ends were 5 bases for V and 4 bases for J; bases not matched to a gene: 8. Germline V gene lookup returns CDR1 SGHRS and CDR2 YFSETQ. The CDR3 has 14 amino acids. The CDR3 protein is CASSSTGEEYEQYF. CDR3 nucleotide sequence: TGCGCCAGCAGTTCGACAGGGGAAGAGTACGAGCAGTACTTC.

This clonotype was seen repeatedly, ten times or more. The V and J genes are TRBV6-1 and TRBJ2-5; D might be TRBD2 (5 bases). Per germline, CDR1 MNHNS and CDR2 SASEGT. Trimming left V 8 bases short and J 7 bases short, with 20 bases between. CDR3 size: 14 residues. The CDR3 nucleotides are TGTGCCAGCCTCACAGAGGGCACCCCAAGGACCCAGTACTTC. This sequence encodes CASLTEGTPRTQYF.

This clonotype was picked up a small number of times. The V gene is TRBV7-3, the J gene TRBJ2-7; TRBD1 is a possible D gene (5 bases). Germline CDR1 reads SGHTA; CDR2 reads FQGTGA. V shed 1 base and J shed 2 bases, with 12 bases lying between them. The CDR3 runs 15 residues. The CDR3, as DNA: TGTGCCAGCAGCTTAAGAAGGGGCCCAACCTACGAGCAGTACTTC. Its translation: CASSLRRGPTYEQYF.

This clonotype was recorded many times. V is TRBV9 and J is TRBJ1-4, with D perhaps matching TRBD1 (5 bases). The CDR3 covers 15 residues. CDR1 is SGDLS, CDR2 YYNGEE, per germline. The germline V and J ends were trimmed by 3 bases and 6 bases, with 15 bases remaining between them. The CDR3 reads CASSAGKLGHEKLFF. Written as DNA, the CDR3 is TGTGCCAGCAGCGCCGGCAAATTGGGGCATGAAAAACTGTTTTTT. Full variable domain (missing parts from reference TRBV9 and TRBJ1-4): DSGVTQTPKHLITATGQRVTLRCSPRSGDLSVYWYQQSLDQGLQFLIQYYNGEERAKGNILERFSAQQFPDLHSELNLSSLELGDSALYFCASSAGKLGHEKLFFGSGTQLSVL.

This clonotype has at least ten counts. The chain links TRBV4-1 to TRBJ1-3; D possibly corresponds to TRBD1 (5 bases). Germline V lookup: CDR1 MGHRA, CDR2 YSYEKL. Trimming shortened V by 0 bases and J by 4 bases, and 10 bases separated the two germline ends. There are 15 residues in the CDR3. The CDR3 spells CASSQELGGGNTIYF. The CDR3 DNA is TGCGCCAGCAGCCAAGAGCTTGGGGGGGGAAACACCATATATTTT.

A few counts support this clonotype. The chain uses TRBV6-1 and TRBJ2-7, with a possible D match to TRBD1 (5 bases). This CDR3 comprises 14 residues. Germline V lookup: CDR1 MNHNS, CDR2 SASEGT. V lost 2 bases and J lost 2, with 10 bases in between. CDR3 loop: CASSEIQVTYEQYF. The CDR3, as DNA: TGTGCCAGCAGTGAAATACAGGTCACCTACGAGCAGTACTTC.

This clonotype was counted ten times or more. This sequence joins TRBV20-1 and TRBJ2-1; 10 nucleotides match TRBD2. This CDR3 contains 18 residues. J was trimmed by 7 bases and V by 2 bases; bases with no gene match: 17. The germline V gene has CDR1 DFQATT and CDR2 SNEGSKA (reference sequence). In DNA form, the CDR3 reads TGCAGTGCTAGATCAAGCCGAGTGGAGCGGGGGGGCCATAATGAGCAGTTCTTC. Encoded protein: CSARSSRVERGGHNEQFF.

The sample holds many counts of this clonotype. The rearrangement uses TRBV5-1 and TRBJ1-1, with TRBD1 identical over 7 bases. Germline CDR1 is SGHRS and CDR2 is YFSETQ. CDR3 length: 14 residues. The J segment lost 0 bases and the V segment lost 3 bases, leaving 2 bases of the junction unmatched. The CDR3 bases are TGCGCCAGCAGCTCGGGACAGCTGAACACTGAAGCTTTCTTT. Protein sequence: CASSSGQLNTEAFF.

This clonotype was recorded a few times. CDR3 amino acids: CASTMTGNTEAFF. CDR3 in DNA: TGTGCCAGCACCATGACAGGGAACACTGAAGCTTTCTTT. The J gene is TRBJ1-1, the V gene TRBV12-3 or TRBV12-4; TRBD1 might be the D (6 bases). The CDR3 sequence is 13 residues long. Trimming took off 7 bases at V and 1 base at J, with 10 bases between the two ends.

J is TRBJ2-7 and V is TRBV7-3; 8 nucleotides match TRBD2. The V gene's germline CDR1 is SGHTA and CDR2 FQGTGA. Germline trimming cut 4 bases from V and 2 bases from J; bases unmatched to any gene: 13. This CDR3 contains 17 residues. The CDR3 region is CASSYWTSLTDTYEQYF. The CDR3 DNA is TGTGCCAGCAGCTACTGGACTAGCCTTACAGATACCTACGAGCAGTACTTC.